Below, 17 T cell receptor beta chains from the same sample are listed, as sequenced in a study of CD8 T cells in Susac syndrome. Random hexamers primed reverse transcription of 0.5 to 1 ug RNA. One entry per CDR3 protein results from TCRdb running MiXCR on the immunoSEQ multiplex PCR reads. In the table there are about 150,000 distinct CDR3 sequences, approximately 94% of which are singletons. The sample taken for sequencing was CD4+ T cells from PBMCs. All receptors derive from a human donor with Susac syndrome.

The rearrangement joins TRBV28 to TRBJ2-4; TRBD1 agrees at 7 bases. CDR1 is MDHEN and CDR2 is SYDVKM in the germline V gene. With 6 bases clipped from V and 16 bases from J, the junction kept 12 bases outside the gene matches. The CDR3 contains 12 residues. This CDR3 reads CASSFQTGNEYF. In DNA form, the CDR3 reads TGTGCCAGCAGCTTTCAGACAGGGAATGAATACTTC.

The V call is TRBV29-1, the J call TRBJ2-3, with D perhaps matching TRBD2 (5 bases). Per germline, CDR1 SQVTM and CDR2 ANQGSEA. The V end lost 4 bases, the J end lost 5 bases, and 13 bases lay between the germline ends. The CDR3 consists of 13 residues. CDR3 DNA: TGCAGCGTTGGGCAGAGGGCTTTAGATACGCAGTATTTT. It codes for CSVGQRALDTQYF.

This sequence joins TRBV29-1 and TRBJ2-1; 11 nucleotides match TRBD1. CDR1 and CDR2 from the germline V gene are SQVTM and ANQGSEA. This CDR3 comprises 16 residues. J gave up 7 bases and V 7 bases, and 15 bases lay outside the gene matches. CDR3 sequence: CSGGDRGFSTRNEQFF. CDR3 DNA: TGCAGCGGTGGGGACAGGGGGTTTTCGACACGGAATGAGCAGTTCTTC.

The chain carries TRBV30 and TRBJ1-5, with D perhaps matching TRBD1 (6 bases). V was cut by 5 bases and J by 0 bases, with 8 bases left in between. The CDR3 totals 13 residues. Germline values: CDR1 GTSNPN, CDR2 SVGIG (reference sequence). CDR3 in amino acids: CAWAGVSNQPQHF. CDR3 bases: TGTGCCTGGGCAGGGGTTAGCAATCAGCCCCAGCATTTT.

CDR3 nucleotides: TGCAGTGCCACACACGGACTAGCCGGTCGCAATGAGCAGTTCTTC. This gives the protein CSATHGLAGRNEQFF. The V gene is TRBV20-1, the J gene TRBJ2-1, with 8 positions matching TRBD2. V shed 6 bases and J 6 bases; nucleotides not matched to a gene: 13. The CDR3 runs to 15 residues. The germline CDR1 and CDR2 sequences are DFQATT and SNEGSKA (reference sequence).

The chain couples TRBV2 to TRBJ2-7; D is ambiguous. Deletions cut 6 bases from V and 6 bases from J, with 9 bases between. In germline, CDR1 is SNHLY, CDR2 FYNNEI. The CDR3 contains 11 residues. The CDR3 region is CASRAFLEQYF. The DNA for the CDR3 is TGTGCCAGCAGGGCTTTTCTCGAGCAGTACTTC.

V is TRBV7-2 and J is TRBJ2-5; perhaps D is TRBD1 or TRBD2 (5 bases each). The germline V gene has CDR1 SGHTA and CDR2 FQGNSA. The CDR3 consists of 14 residues. V was clipped by 5 bases and J by 5 bases, with 15 bases between them. The CDR3 bases are TGTGCCAGCAGCATCCAGAGGGGAGAGGAGACCCAGTACTTC. Its protein is CASSIQRGEETQYF.

The J gene is TRBJ2-2, the V gene TRBV3-1; tentative D call: TRBD1 (6 bases). Trimming pared 1 base from V and 4 bases from J, leaving 7 bases between. CDR1 and CDR2 (germline): LGHDT, YNNKEL (reference sequence). The CDR3 extends over 14 amino acids. Written as DNA, the CDR3 is TGTGCCAGCAGCCAAGCAGGGGCCACCGGGGAGCTGTTTTTT. This gives the protein CASSQAGATGELFF.

V and J are TRBV13 and TRBJ2-1; 13 positions agree with TRBD2. This CDR3 region has 15 residues. Germline V CDR1 and CDR2: PRHDT, FYEKMQ (reference sequence). The trim removed 1 base at V and 10 bases at J, leaving 4 bases unmatched. As DNA, the CDR3 is TGTGCCAGCAGCTTAGTCGGACTAGCGGGAGTGGAGCAGTTCTTC. This sequence encodes CASSLVGLAGVEQFF.

V gene TRBV12-5 combines with J gene TRBJ1-1, with TRBD1 as a possible D gene (5 bases). Germline V gene data show CDR1 as LGHNT and CDR2 as FRNRAP. The CDR3 totals 14 residues. V gave up 7 bases and J gave up 2 bases, with 14 bases separating them. CDR3 nucleotide sequence: TGTGCTAGTGCCTCGGGGGGTTACAACACTGAAGCTTTCTTT. Encoded protein: CASASGGYNTEAFF.

CDR3 sequence: CASSQGAPTYEQYV. The CDR3 nucleotides are TGTGCCAGCAGCCAGGGGGCTCCTACCTACGAGCAGTACGTC. The chain carries TRBV3-1 and TRBJ2-7, with D maybe TRBD1 (6 bases). The length of the CDR3 is 14 residues. Trimming took off 3 bases at V and 2 bases at J, with 11 bases between the two ends. Germline-derived CDR1 and CDR2 are LGHDT and YNNKEL (reference sequence).

The chain recombines TRBV7-8 with TRBJ1-1; 7 nucleotides line up with TRBD1. Germline V CDR1 and CDR2: SGHVS, FQNEAQ. After removal of 8 bases from V and 1 base from J, the junction contained 4 bases not matched to a gene. The length of the CDR3 is 13 residues. This CDR3 is CASQRTGNTEAFF. The CDR3 nucleotides are TGTGCCAGCCAAAGGACAGGGAACACTGAAGCTTTCTTT.

The chain is built from TRBV28 and TRBJ1-6; TRBD1 agrees at 7 bases. The V gene's germline CDR1 is MDHEN and CDR2 SYDVKM. The CDR3 length is 15 residues. V was clipped by 6 bases and J by 8 bases; unmatched bases: 10. The CDR3 coding sequence is TGTGCCAGCAGCTCCCCGACAGGGTTGGATTCACCCCTCCACTTT. Translated: CASSSPTGLDSPLHF.

V and J are TRBV7-2 and TRBJ1-5, with 10 bases fitting TRBD1. V lost 0 bases and J lost 4; bases outside the gene matches: 3. The CDR3 spans 16 residues. The germline V gene encodes CDR1 SGHTA and CDR2 FQGNSA. The CDR3 loop reads CASSLAPGQGNQPQHF. The CDR3 DNA is TGTGCCAGCAGCTTAGCACCGGGACAGGGGAATCAGCCCCAGCATTTT. The full variable domain, with the rest looked up from reference TRBV7-2 and TRBJ1-5, is GAGVSQSPSNKVTEKGKDVELRCDPISGHTALYWYRQSLGQGLEFLIYFQGNSAPDKSGLPSDRFSAERTGGSVSTLTIQRTQQEDSAVYLCASSLAPGQGNQPQHFGDGTRLSIL.

The gene calls are TRBV29-1 and TRBJ2-2; D gene unclear. The germline CDR1 and CDR2 sequences are SQVTM and ANQGSEA. V dropped 3 bases and J dropped 4 bases, with 9 bases sitting between them. This CDR3 region has 13 residues. The DNA of the CDR3 is TGCAGCGTTGACCTGGACGGCACCGGGGAGCTGTTTTTT. Residues: CSVDLDGTGELFF.

The CDR3 reads CSVLHANYGYTF. Here the CDR3 DNA reads TGCAGCGTTCTTCATGCTAACTATGGCTACACCTTC. This sequence joins TRBV29-1 and TRBJ1-2; no firm D call. The V and J ends lost 5 bases and 0 bases respectively, with 7 bases between them. This CDR3 is 12 amino acids long. Looked up from germline, CDR1 is SQVTM and CDR2 is ANQGSEA.

The chain recombines TRBV11-2 with TRBJ1-1, with a weak D call TRBD1 (6 bases). This CDR3 is 15 amino acids long. CDR1 and CDR2 from the germline V gene are SGHAT and FQNNGV. The V gene lost 4 bases and the J gene lost 3 bases, with 15 bases spanning the gap. The CDR3 DNA sequence: TGTGCCAGCAGCTCCCTTCGGGACACCCACACTGAAGCTTTCTTT. Translating it yields CASSSLRDTHTEAFF.